One sample yielded the 5 T cell receptor beta chains listed below, sequenced in a study of tumor-infiltrating lymphocytes in primary liver carcinoma (dated by TCRdb to 2017 to 2019). Instrument used: Illumina HiSeq 2500. Starting from about 500 ng total RNA, TCRbeta-specific cDNA was produced by reverse transcription with a constant-region primer and ProtoScript II reverse transcriptase. The TCRbeta libraries were prepared through three rounds of nested multiplex PCR following a slightly modified ARM-PCR procedure. Multiplex TRBV1-TRBV30 forward primers and a Cbeta reverse primer were used in the first two PCR rounds, each of which was run for 10 cycles. In TCRdb, the public reads were trimmed at Q25 with fastp and aligned with MiXCR, with productive beta chains retained. Rows are combined by CDR3 protein, so each entry shows the most common genes and DNA. This sample holds about 100,000 distinct CDR3 sequences; approximately 70% were observed only once. The leading ten clones occupy less than 15% of the sample.

Total RNA and DNA were co-extracted from about 20-30 mg of bulk tissue with the AllPrep DNA/RNA mini kit, without cell sorting. The sequenced sample was liver tumor tissue from sampling region 2. What the cell subset or site label conveys for this sample: tumor region T2, inferior pole. The source is a woman aged 55 to 70 with primary liver carcinoma and hepatitis B virus infection.

With respect to this clonotype: The junction does not match germline at one end; this may be a read error. V usage is TRBV4-1 and J usage is TRBJ2-5, with 10 bases fitting TRBD2. The CDR3 extends over 18 amino acids. In germline, CDR1 is MGHRA, CDR2 YSYEKL. CDR3 sequence reads: CASSQVTSGTSAQEIQYF. CDR3 coding DNA: TGCGCCAGCAGCCAAGTTACCTCCGGGACTAGCGCCCAGGAGATCCAGTACTTC.

About this clonotype: The CDR3 does not end in the conserved phenylalanine or tryptophan, so this is likely a read error. The rearrangement joins TRBV12-3 or TRBV12-4 to TRBJ1-1; D is ambiguous. The CDR3 loop spans 15 amino acids. V was shortened by 4 bases and J by 8 bases, with 20 bases between the two germline ends. In nucleotides, the CDR3 is TGTGCCAGCAGTTCTTCCACAACTAGGAGGACCGAAGCTTTCTTA. Translating it yields CASSSSTTRRTEAFL.

Notes on this clonotype: Germline and junction disagree at one end, which may indicate a read error. V and J are TRBV11-2 and TRBJ1-5; D is unclear. Germline V gives CDR1 SGHAT, CDR2 FQNNGV. This CDR3 has 15 amino acids. The CDR3 sequence is CASGVRMGGDRPQDF. In DNA, the CDR3 is TGTGCCAGCGGCGTCCGGATGGGAGGAGATCGGCCCCAGGATTTT.

Worth noting for this clonotype: A much larger clone lies a single base off, so this may be a read error. The rearrangement links TRBV5-4 to TRBJ2-2, with 10 nucleotides matching TRBD2. This CDR3 has 16 amino acids. Looked up from germline, CDR1 is SGHNT and CDR2 is YYREEE (reference sequence). CDR3 loop: CTSSDRTSGNTGELFF. CDR3 DNA: TGTACCAGCAGCGACCGGACTAGCGGTAACACCGGGGAGCTGTTTTTT.

With respect to this clonotype: Here the CDR3 omits its conserved ending phenylalanine or tryptophan, so a read error is the likely source. This chain connects TRBV11-2 to TRBJ2-2; D not resolved. V lost 5 bases and J lost 3, with 16 bases in between. Germline CDR1 and CDR2: SGHAT and FQNNGV. The CDR3 runs 16 residues. CDR3 amino acids: CASSDGRKTDTGELFS. The CDR3, as DNA: TGTGCCAGCAGCGACGGACGCAAGACGGACACCGGGGAGCTGTTTTCT.